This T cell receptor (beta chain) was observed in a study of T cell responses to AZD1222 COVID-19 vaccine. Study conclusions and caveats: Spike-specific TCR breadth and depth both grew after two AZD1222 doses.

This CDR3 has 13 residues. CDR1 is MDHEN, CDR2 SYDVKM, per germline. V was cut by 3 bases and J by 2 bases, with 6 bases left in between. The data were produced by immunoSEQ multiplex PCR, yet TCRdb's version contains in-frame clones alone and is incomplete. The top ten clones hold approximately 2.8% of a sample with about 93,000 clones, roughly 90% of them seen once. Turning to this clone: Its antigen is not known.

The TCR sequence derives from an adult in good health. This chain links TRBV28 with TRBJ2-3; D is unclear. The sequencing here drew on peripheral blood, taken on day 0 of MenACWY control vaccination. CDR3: CASSLITTDTQYF. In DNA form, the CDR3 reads TGTGCCAGCAGTTTGATAACCACAGATACGCAGTATTTT.